Sequencing of this T cell receptor beta chain was carried out in a study of T cells in Graves' hyperthyroidism and ophthalmopathy. This clonotype appeared many times. Antigen unknown. CDR1 LNHDA and CDR2 SQIVND come from the germline V gene (reference sequence). The V end lost 4 bases, the J end lost 0 bases, and 12 bases lay between the germline ends. This CDR3 has 15 amino acids. The definition of stable Graves' hyperthyroidism was no ophthalmopathy progression within 18 months. Study results and limitations: The model identified upcoming ophthalmopathy a median approximately 6.4 months ahead of onset.

Amplified TCR beta CDR3 regions derived from RNA transcripts. The HTBI primer set served for first-round RT-PCR of the TCR CDR3. Via MiXCR, TCRdb re-called the multiplex PCR reads, giving one row per CDR3 protein. The data hold hundreds of thousands of distinct CDR3 sequences, with approximately 15% observed a single time. The TCR sequence derives from a woman under 30 with Graves' hyperthyroidism. The chain combines TRBV19 with TRBJ1-1; D gene ambiguous. Sequencing was performed on blood. CDR3 protein: CASSNQAFMNTEAFF. Here the CDR3 DNA reads TGTGCCAGTAGTAACCAAGCCTTCATGAACACTGAAGCTTTCTTT.